This entry lists 22 T cell receptor beta chains sequenced from one sample in a study of identical twins. TCRdb re-called the 5' RACE reads through MiXCR, storing one row per CDR3 protein. The sample has 700,000 or so distinct CDR3 sequences; about 20% are singletons. This same sample was also taken into another study, of T cells expressing NK-cell markers.

Sequencing was done on a sample of PBMCs. The receptor source for this set is a young woman in good health.

This clonotype was found a few times. This chain uses TRBV20-1 with TRBJ2-1; 12 positions agree with TRBD1. Trimming at V came to 3 bases and at J to 8 bases, leaving 8 bases not matched to a gene. Per germline, CDR1 DFQATT and CDR2 SNEGSKA (reference sequence). This CDR3 region has 15 residues. In DNA, the CDR3 is TGCAGTGCTAGGGGACAGGGGGCGGCCCTTCATGAGCAGTTCTTC. It encodes CSARGQGAALHEQFF.

This clonotype has more than one count but fewer than ten. The gene calls are TRBV11-1 and TRBJ2-1; no definite D call. Deletions cut 2 bases from V and 4 bases from J, with 21 bases between. CDR1 and CDR2 from the germline V gene are SGHAT and FQDESV (reference sequence). This CDR3 is 18 amino acids long. CDR3 in DNA: TGTGCCAGCAGCTTACCTAGGGCCACCTACTACCTTTACAATGAGCAGTTCTTC. This sequence encodes CASSLPRATYYLYNEQFF.

The chain couples TRBV29-1 to TRBJ2-3, with 10 bases that match TRBD2. Germline V gene data show CDR1 as SQVTM and CDR2 as ANQGSEA. This CDR3 region has 13 residues. V trimming: 5 bases; J trimming: 6 bases; junction bases outside the gene matches: 5. The CDR3 protein is CSVRTSGSDTQYF. In DNA, the CDR3 is TGCAGCGTTAGGACTAGCGGCTCTGATACGCAGTATTTT.

This clonotype was counted ten times or more. The rearrangement uses TRBV7-2 and TRBJ2-7, with D tentatively TRBD1 (5 bases). With 8 bases removed from V and 3 bases from J, the gap between germline ends came to 5 bases. Germline loops: CDR1 SGHTA, CDR2 FQGNSA. The CDR3 has 10 residues. The CDR3 loop is CASGHYEQYF. The CDR3 DNA reads as TGTGCCAGCGGACACTACGAGCAGTACTTC.

The sample holds a few counts of this clonotype. The V and J genes are TRBV7-2 and TRBJ2-1; 9 bases fit TRBD1. J lost 5 bases, V lost 4 bases, and 12 bases had no gene match. Looked up from germline, CDR1 is SGHTA and CDR2 is FQGNSA. The CDR3 consists of 17 residues. This CDR3 is CASSYKLVQGADNEQFF. The CDR3 nucleotides read TGTGCCAGCAGCTATAAACTGGTACAGGGGGCGGACAATGAGCAGTTCTTC. Supplemented by reference TRBV7-2 and TRBJ2-1, the full variable domain reads GAGVSQSPSNKVTEKGKDVELRCDPISGHTALYWYRQSLGQGLEFLIYFQGNSAPDKSGLPSDRFSAERTGGSVSTLTIQRTQQEDSAVYLCASSYKLVQGADNEQFFGPGTRLTVL.

This clonotype was picked up a small number of times. V is TRBV7-2 and J is TRBJ1-2; 8 nucleotides align to TRBD1. Germline V gene lookup returns CDR1 SGHTA and CDR2 FQGNSA. J lost 7 bases, V lost 6 bases, and 7 bases had no gene match. CDR3 size: 13 residues. Here the CDR3 DNA reads TGTGCCAGCAGGGGACCGGACAGGGCTGGCTACACCTTC. Its protein product is CASRGPDRAGYTF.

About this clonotype itself: One end of the junction does not line up with germline, which may come from a read error. V usage is TRBV29-1 and J usage is TRBJ2-5; no reliable D call. The germline V gene has CDR1 SQVTM and CDR2 ANQGSEA. The CDR3 extends over 13 amino acids. CDR3 region: CSVEGRSPVAQYF. CDR3 DNA: TGCAGCGTAGAAGGACGGTCCCCCGTTGCCCAGTACTTC.

This clonotype came up many times. V is TRBV5-1 and J is TRBJ2-1, with no clear D. Germline CDR1 SGHRS, CDR2 YFSETQ. V was trimmed by 0 bases and J by 6 bases, leaving 10 bases between them. The CDR3 has 14 residues. This CDR3 reads CASSLGLSGNEQFF. In DNA, the CDR3 is TGCGCCAGCAGCTTGGGCCTATCGGGCAATGAGCAGTTCTTC.

The chain joins TRBV7-9 to TRBJ2-7, with 8 positions matching TRBD2. Germline V gene data show CDR1 as SEHNR and CDR2 as FQNEAQ (reference sequence). V trimming: 5 bases; J trimming: 4 bases; junction bases outside the gene matches: 16. This CDR3 spans 17 amino acids. CDR3 DNA sequence: TGTGCCAGCAGCCCAAGGACGGGGGGGACGGCACTATACGAGCAGTACTTC. Protein sequence: CASSPRTGGTALYEQYF.

CDR3 nucleotide sequence: TGTGCCAGCTACGGACGTGACAGGGGGCTACAAGAGACCCAGTACTTC. Translation: CASYGRDRGLQETQYF. This rearrangement joins TRBV6-1 to TRBJ2-5, with 10 bases lining up with TRBD1. V shed 8 bases and J 2 bases; nucleotides not matched to a gene: 11. The CDR3 is 16 amino acids. Germline V CDR1 and CDR2: MNHNS, SASEGT.

V usage is TRBV29-1 and J usage is TRBJ1-4, with unresolved D. Germline CDR1 SQVTM, CDR2 ANQGSEA. V was pared by 4 bases and J by 2 bases, with 11 bases between. The CDR3 sequence is 14 residues long. CDR3 sequence: CSVADRGTNEKLFF. In DNA form, the CDR3 reads TGCAGCGTTGCGGACCGAGGGACTAATGAAAAACTGTTTTTT.

The gene calls are TRBV10-3 and TRBJ2-7; possible D gene TRBD2, 6 bases. The germline V gene encodes CDR1 ENHRY and CDR2 SYGVKD. Between the trimmed V and J ends, which lost 2 bases and 4 bases, there was a span of 18 bases. This CDR3 comprises 16 residues. The CDR3 bases are TGTGCCATCAGTGAGCGGCGGGGACGGCTGCTGTACGAGCAGTACTTC. Translated, it gives CAISERRGRLLYEQYF.

The chain links TRBV3-1 to TRBJ2-3, with D unclear. Trimming shortened V by 5 bases and J by 0 bases, and 6 bases separated the two germline ends. The CDR3 is 13 amino acids. Germline V lookup: CDR1 LGHDT, CDR2 YNNKEL (reference sequence). The CDR3 coding sequence is TGTGCCAGCAGCAAGCAAAGCACAGATACGCAGTATTTT. Translating it yields CASSKQSTDTQYF.

The chain joins TRBV25-1 to TRBJ1-2, with D uncertain. This CDR3 is 13 amino acids long. V was cut by 8 bases and J by 1 base, with 11 bases left in between. The V gene's germline CDR1 is MGHDK and CDR2 SYGVNS. The CDR3 loop reads CASYDTINYGYTF. The CDR3 DNA reads as TGTGCCAGCTACGACACCATTAACTATGGCTACACCTTC.

V is TRBV6-1 and J is TRBJ2-3; TRBD2 matches 10 bases. V gave up 4 bases and J gave up 5 bases; unmatched junction bases: 6. In germline, CDR1 is MNHNS, CDR2 SASEGT. The CDR3 covers 15 residues. CDR3: CASSVSGGDIDTQYF. In nucleotides, the CDR3 is TGTGCCAGCAGTGTCAGCGGGGGGGATATAGATACGCAGTATTTT.

This clonotype was seen only a few times. This chain uses TRBV6-1 with TRBJ2-7, with 9 bases aligning to TRBD2. This CDR3 has 13 amino acids. Germline trimming cut 8 bases from V and 5 bases from J; bases unmatched to any gene: 7. Germline-derived CDR1 and CDR2 are MNHNS and SASEGT. CDR3 amino acids: CASRRGGGDEQYF. CDR3 DNA sequence: TGTGCCAGCCGGCGGGGGGGTGGCGACGAGCAGTACTTC.

The rearrangement uses TRBV7-3 and TRBJ2-7; 8 bases map to TRBD1. V lost 2 bases to trimming and J lost 7 bases; unmatched junction nucleotides: 10. Germline V gene sequence: CDR1 SGHTA, CDR2 FQGTGA. The CDR3 totals 15 residues. CDR3 sequence: CASSLDNRGAREQYF. CDR3 DNA sequence: TGTGCCAGCAGCTTAGACAACAGGGGGGCGCGGGAGCAGTACTTC.

The V gene is TRBV20-1, the J gene TRBJ2-1; D possibly uses TRBD1 or TRBD2 (6 bases each). The V and J ends lost 5 bases and 1 base respectively, with 18 bases between them. This CDR3 contains 16 residues. CDR1 is DFQATT and CDR2 is SNEGSKA in the germline V gene (reference sequence). For the CDR3, the DNA is TGCAGTGCTCTAAGGGGGGCAGGGATTTCCTACAATGAGCAGTTCTTC. It translates to CSALRGAGISYNEQFF.

This chain uses TRBV7-8 with TRBJ2-1; TRBD2 agrees at 8 bases. This CDR3 has 17 residues. V trimming: 2 bases; J trimming: 2 bases; junction bases outside the gene matches: 8. CDR1 is SGHVS, CDR2 FQNEAQ, per germline. In DNA form, the CDR3 reads TGTGCCAGCAGCTTATTAGGGCGGGAGGAAACCTACAATGAGCAGTTCTTC. Residues: CASSLLGREETYNEQFF.

The V and J genes are TRBV7-8 and TRBJ2-5; D may be TRBD2 (6 bases). Deletions cut 5 bases from V and 5 bases from J, with 15 bases between. From germline, CDR1 is SGHVS and CDR2 FQNEAQ. This CDR3 comprises 14 residues. DNA of the CDR3: TGTGCCAGCAGCGCCAGGGTCGGAGGGGAGACCCAGTACTTC. Encoded protein: CASSARVGGETQYF.

V usage is TRBV12-3 or TRBV12-4 and J usage is TRBJ2-7; TRBD2 matches at 7 bases. This CDR3 has 17 residues. J was trimmed by 3 bases and V by 5 bases; bases with no gene match: 16. CDR3 sequence: CASSPLASGTASYEQYF. The CDR3, as DNA: TGTGCCAGCAGTCCCTTGGCTAGCGGAACTGCAAGCTACGAGCAGTACTTC.

A single count supports this clonotype. The chain joins TRBV2 to TRBJ2-1; tentative D call: TRBD2 (5 bases). The CDR3 runs to 14 residues. V was shortened by 7 bases and J by 4 bases, with 14 bases between the two germline ends. Germline loops: CDR1 SNHLY, CDR2 FYNNEI. The CDR3 DNA reads TGTGCCAGCAATCCGGGAATTGGGTACAATGAGCAGTTCTTC. Its protein product is CASNPGIGYNEQFF.